The present entry profiles one T cell receptor (beta chain) with its context. What it binds is not known. A read error may produce the germline difference seen at one junction end. This sample was taken from a study of breast tumors, draining lymph nodes, adjacent tissues. The study's findings and limits: That most tumor T cells come from lymph nodes remained unproven. Compared with basal-like, luminal-like tumors shared significantly more repertoire with nontumor tissue. Tumor TCR diversity was below lymph nodes but above nontumor tissue. Data fit most tumor T cells coming from lymph node, expanding in tumor.

TCRdb re-derived calls from the multiplex PCR reads in MiXCR, one entry per CDR3 protein. The sample carries roughly 260,000 distinct CDR3 sequences, over 30% recorded once. Axillary draining lymph nodes of breast cancer patients supplied the node samples. The V gene's germline CDR1 is LGHNA and CDR2 YSLEER. The CDR3 consists of 16 residues. The TCR was taken from a female donor with breast cancer. Some clones in this sample may be carry-over from other donors' samples. Source material: axillary lymph node tissue. The V and J genes are TRBV4-3 and TRBJ2-5; 10 nucleotides agree with TRBD2. CDR3 residues: CASSQEASGSWETQNF. The CDR3 coding sequence is TGCGCCAGCAGCCAAGAGGCTAGCGGGAGTTGGGAGACCCAGAACTTC.